Here is one T cell receptor (beta chain) with its context. The record originates from a study of blood T cell repertoires in COVID-19. Study details: Researchers got acute and convalescent COVID-19 samples from the United States, Italy and Spain.

Repertoires were generated with immunoSEQ multiplex PCR, while TCRdb's copy carries only in-frame clones and drops some. The table has 150,000 to 200,000 clones, under 80% seen once. The study recruited people aged roughly 18 to 100 years across under 25 US areas. The V gene lost 2 bases and the J gene lost 4 bases, with 18 bases spanning the gap. Germline assignment: CDR1 MNHNS and CDR2 SASEGT. The CDR3 length is 16 residues. The rearrangement links TRBV6-1 to TRBJ2-7; a weak D match, TRBD2 (6 bases). The TCR sequence derives from a woman between 50 and 59 years old with acute COVID-19. Sequenced sample: PBMCs or T cells enriched from blood (not recorded which). CDR3 DNA sequence: TGTGCCAGCAGTGAAATGGAGGGGTTGGCCCCTTACGAGCAGTACGTC. This gives the protein CASSEMEGLAPYEQYV.